The rows below give T cell receptor beta chains drawn from one sample of a study of cytomegalovirus exposure and HLA in healthy donors. Assay: immunoSEQ multiplex PCR; the TCRdb copy retains only in-frame clones and omits some. The sample contains under 250,000 clones, approximately 85% of which appear only once. The specimen was PBMCs. The source of these receptors is a woman in her forties in good health and CMV-seronegative. Each CDR3 is given with its conserved first and last residue. A D gene is named only where the DNA matches it firmly. For some rows the clone size is stated as once, few or many, or as a class when expanded; others skip it.

v_gene: TRBV5-8; len: 16; abundance: once; j_gene: TRBJ1-5; d_gene: TRBD1; CDR3nt: TGTGCCAGCACCTCGGGGACAGGGAATAGCAATCAGCCCCAGCATTTT; CDR3aa: CASTSGTGNSNQPQHF
v_gene: TRBV29-1; len: 13; abundance: NA; j_gene: TRBJ2-7; d_gene: NA; CDR3nt: TGCAGCGTTGAAGTATCCGTGTCCTACGAGCAGTACTTC; CDR3aa: CSVEVSVSYEQYF
v_gene: TRBV5-1; len: 15; abundance: few; j_gene: TRBJ2-7; d_gene: NA; CDR3nt: TGCGCCAGCAGCGTAGGACGCGGAGGCCTGTTAGAGCAGTACTTC; CDR3aa: CASSVGRGGLLEQYF
v_gene: TRBV9; len: 13; abundance: NA; j_gene: TRBJ1-1; d_gene: NA; CDR3nt: TGTGCCAGCGCCCCCTTACTCCAGGGGAGAGCTTTCTTT; CDR3aa: CASAPLLQGRAFF
v_gene: TRBV29-1; len: 15; abundance: NA; j_gene: TRBJ2-2; d_gene: NA; CDR3nt: TGCAGCGTTGAAGATCTTACTAGCAGCACCGGGGAGCTGTTTTTT; CDR3aa: CSVEDLTSSTGELFF
v_gene: TRBV29-1; len: 14; abundance: NA; j_gene: TRBJ2-2; d_gene: TRBD2; CDR3nt: TGCAGCGGCCTAGCGGGAGACGGCACCGGGGAGCTGTTTTTT; CDR3aa: CSGLAGDGTGELFF
v_gene: TRBV7-9; len: 17; abundance: NA; j_gene: TRBJ2-5; d_gene: TRBD2; CDR3nt: TGTGCCAGCAGCTTAGGTTACATGGGCGGGAGGGCGGAGACCCAGTACTTC; CDR3aa: CASSLGYMGGRAETQYF
v_gene: TRBV18; len: 13; abundance: NA; j_gene: TRBJ1-2; d_gene: NA; CDR3nt: TGTGCCAGCTCACCCCTAGAGACCTATGGCTACACCTTC; CDR3aa: CASSPLETYGYTF
v_gene: TRBV6-6; len: 14; abundance: few; j_gene: TRBJ2-1; d_gene: TRBD1; CDR3nt: TGTGCCAGCATGTCCGGGACAGGGAACAATGAGCAGTTCTTC; CDR3aa: CASMSGTGNNEQFF
v_gene: TRBV10-3; len: 15; abundance: once; j_gene: TRBJ2-1; d_gene: TRBD2; CDR3nt: TGTGCCATCAGTGAGTCGTATAGCGGGAAAAATGAGCAGTTCTTC; CDR3aa: CAISESYSGKNEQFF
v_gene: TRBV4-1; len: 13; abundance: NA; j_gene: TRBJ2-7; d_gene: TRBD2; CDR3nt: TGCGCCAGCAGCCTTGGGACTAGCTACGAGCAGTACTTC; CDR3aa: CASSLGTSYEQYF
v_gene: TRBV7-2; len: 15; abundance: NA; j_gene: TRBJ1-2; d_gene: NA; CDR3nt: TGTGCCAGCAGCGAAATTTCACAGGCTAACTATGGCTACACCTTC; CDR3aa: CASSEISQANYGYTF
v_gene: TRBV11-2; len: 17; abundance: NA; j_gene: TRBJ1-1; d_gene: NA; CDR3nt: TGTGCCAGCAGCTCCCCTTCTCCAGGGGTGGCAATCACTGAAGCTTTCTTT; CDR3aa: CASSSPSPGVAITEAFF
v_gene: TRBV2; len: 14; abundance: NA; j_gene: TRBJ1-2; d_gene: NA; CDR3nt: TGTGCCAGCAGTCCGGACAGTTTTGGGTATGGCTACACCTTC; CDR3aa: CASSPDSFGYGYTF
v_gene: TRBV7-9; len: 16; abundance: few; j_gene: TRBJ1-4; d_gene: TRBD1; CDR3nt: TGTGCCAGCAGCCCCGTAGGGACAGCTAAAATACAAAAACTGTTTTTT; CDR3aa: CASSPVGTAKIQKLFF
v_gene: TRBV5-1; len: 14; abundance: once; j_gene: TRBJ2-7; d_gene: TRBD2; CDR3nt: TGCGCCAGCAGCGCCGGGACTAGCGGGGACGAGCAGTACTTC; CDR3aa: CASSAGTSGDEQYF
v_gene: TRBV4-2; len: 17; abundance: NA; j_gene: TRBJ2-1; d_gene: TRBD2; CDR3nt: TGTGCCAGCAGCCCTACTAGCGGGAGGACGTTAACAAATGAGCAGTTCTTC; CDR3aa: CASSPTSGRTLTNEQFF
v_gene: TRBV19; len: 12; abundance: NA; j_gene: TRBJ1-1; d_gene: NA; CDR3nt: TGTGCCAGTAGCCACGGGACTTTCGAAGCTTTCTTT; CDR3aa: CASSHGTFEAFF
v_gene: TRBV6-5; len: 15; abundance: NA; j_gene: TRBJ2-7; d_gene: NA; CDR3nt: TGTGCCAGCAGTTACTCGTTTTCGGGAGCCTACGAGCAGTACTTC; CDR3aa: CASSYSFSGAYEQYF
v_gene: TRBV2; len: 18; abundance: NA; j_gene: TRBJ2-3; d_gene: NA; CDR3nt: TGTGCCAGCAGTGAATTTACCCTGGGGCCCTCTAGCACAGATACGCAGTATTTT; CDR3aa: CASSEFTLGPSSTDTQYF
v_gene: TRBV27; len: 14; abundance: NA; j_gene: TRBJ1-5; d_gene: TRBD1; CDR3nt: TGTGCCAGCAGTTTCCGGGACAGGAATCAGCCCCAGCATTTT; CDR3aa: CASSFRDRNQPQHF
v_gene: TRBV5-6; len: 15; abundance: NA; j_gene: TRBJ2-1; d_gene: TRBD2; CDR3nt: TGTGCCAGCAGCTTGCCTAGCGGGAGTCGCAATGAGCAGTTCTTC; CDR3aa: CASSLPSGSRNEQFF
v_gene: TRBV6-5; len: 13; abundance: NA; j_gene: TRBJ1-1; d_gene: NA; CDR3nt: TGTGCCAGCAGCGAAGGGGGGAACACTGAAGCTTTCTTT; CDR3aa: CASSEGGNTEAFF
v_gene: TRBV6-1; len: 16; abundance: NA; j_gene: TRBJ2-7; d_gene: TRBD2; CDR3nt: TGTGCCAGCAGTGAAGCTTATCTAGCGGGAAAGAGTGAGCAGTACTTC; CDR3aa: CASSEAYLAGKSEQYF
v_gene: TRBV19; len: 16; abundance: NA; j_gene: TRBJ2-3; d_gene: TRBD2; CDR3nt: TGTGCCAGTACACCAAGTGGAGCGGGAGTGGAAGATACGCAGTATTTT; CDR3aa: CASTPSGAGVEDTQYF
v_gene: TRBV4-1; len: 17; abundance: NA; j_gene: TRBJ2-1; d_gene: TRBD1; CDR3nt: TGCGCCAGCAGCCAAGGGACCGGGACAGGGACCTACAATGAGCAGTTCTTC; CDR3aa: CASSQGTGTGTYNEQFF
v_gene: TRBV19; len: 15; abundance: NA; j_gene: TRBJ2-2; d_gene: NA; CDR3nt: TGTGCCACCCGCTGGGGGGTTCTCAATGCCGGGGAGCTGTTTTTT; CDR3aa: CATRWGVLNAGELFF
v_gene: TRBV7-6; len: 15; abundance: NA; j_gene: TRBJ2-2; d_gene: NA; CDR3nt: TGTGCCAGCAGCCCCGGGACTCTAGTTCCTGGGGAGCTGTTTTTT; CDR3aa: CASSPGTLVPGELFF
v_gene: TRBV27; len: 14; abundance: NA; j_gene: TRBJ2-7; d_gene: TRBD1; CDR3nt: TGTGCCAGCAGTTTATACGGACAGGGGTACGAGCAGTACTTC; CDR3aa: CASSLYGQGYEQYF
v_gene: TRBV19; len: 15; abundance: NA; j_gene: TRBJ2-7; d_gene: NA; CDR3nt: TGTGCCAGTAGTATATTGTCTAGCCGGAGTGACGAGCAGTACTTC; CDR3aa: CASSILSSRSDEQYF
v_gene: TRBV5-6; len: 15; abundance: NA; j_gene: TRBJ1-6; d_gene: TRBD1; CDR3nt: TGTGCCAGCAGCACCCTGGGACAGGTTAATTCACCCCTCCACTTT; CDR3aa: CASSTLGQVNSPLHF
v_gene: TRBV7-9; len: 18; abundance: NA; j_gene: TRBJ2-3; d_gene: TRBD2; CDR3nt: TGTGCCAGCAGCCCACCCTCGACTAGCGGCCTAGTAGCAGGTACGCAGTATTTT; CDR3aa: CASSPPSTSGLVAGTQYF
v_gene: TRBV28; len: 14; abundance: NA; j_gene: TRBJ2-3; d_gene: NA; CDR3nt: TGTGCCAGCAGTCCCAGCGGGCATGGAGATACGCAGTATTTT; CDR3aa: CASSPSGHGDTQYF
v_gene: TRBV28; len: 16; abundance: NA; j_gene: TRBJ2-7; d_gene: NA; CDR3nt: TGTGCCAGCAGTTTACTTCTCGGGCAGGGGGGCCACGAGCAGTACTTC; CDR3aa: CASSLLLGQGGHEQYF
v_gene: TRBV7-8; len: 13; abundance: few; j_gene: TRBJ2-7; d_gene: NA; CDR3nt: TGTGCCAGCAGCTTGGACAGATTCTACGAGCAGTACTTC; CDR3aa: CASSLDRFYEQYF
v_gene: TRBV19; len: 17; abundance: NA; j_gene: TRBJ1-1; d_gene: TRBD1; CDR3nt: TGTGCCAGTAGTATGCTACCGGGACAGACTATTAACACTGAAGCTTTCTTT; CDR3aa: CASSMLPGQTINTEAFF
v_gene: TRBV10-1; len: 18; abundance: NA; j_gene: TRBJ2-2; d_gene: TRBD1; CDR3nt: TGCGCCAGCAGTGATACTCGGGCGGGGACAGGGAACACCGGGGAGCTGTTTTTT; CDR3aa: CASSDTRAGTGNTGELFF
v_gene: TRBV5-6; len: 12; abundance: NA; j_gene: TRBJ2-1; d_gene: NA; CDR3nt: TGTGCCAGCAGCTTGGTTCAGAATGAGCAGTTCTTC; CDR3aa: CASSLVQNEQFF
v_gene: TRBV30; len: 15; abundance: NA; j_gene: TRBJ1-1; d_gene: TRBD1; CDR3nt: TGTGCCTGGAGTGGATGGGCAGGGGGCAACACTGAAGCTTTCTTT; CDR3aa: CAWSGWAGGNTEAFF
v_gene: TRBV18; len: 15; abundance: few; j_gene: TRBJ2-1; d_gene: NA; CDR3nt: TGTGCCAGCTCACCTCAGGGGAGAACCGGCAATGAGCAGTTCTTC; CDR3aa: CASSPQGRTGNEQFF
v_gene: TRBV30; len: 11; abundance: NA; j_gene: TRBJ2-1; d_gene: NA; CDR3nt: TGTGCCTGGAGTGTACGGGACTCGCAGTTCTTC; CDR3aa: CAWSVRDSQFF
v_gene: TRBV7-8; len: 15; abundance: NA; j_gene: TRBJ1-2; d_gene: TRBD1; CDR3nt: TGTGCCAGCAGCTTTAGACAGGGATTTAGGTATGGCTACACCTTC; CDR3aa: CASSFRQGFRYGYTF
v_gene: TRBV9; len: 14; abundance: NA; j_gene: TRBJ1-1; d_gene: NA; CDR3nt: TGTGCCAGCAGCGTAGTACGGGTGAACACTGAAGCTTTCTTT; CDR3aa: CASSVVRVNTEAFF
v_gene: TRBV27; len: 18; abundance: NA; j_gene: TRBJ2-3; d_gene: TRBD2; CDR3nt: TGTGCCAGCAGCCCGGTTCAGACTAGCGGGGGGAGCACAGATACGCAGTATTTT; CDR3aa: CASSPVQTSGGSTDTQYF
v_gene: TRBV6-5; len: 15; abundance: once; j_gene: TRBJ2-7; d_gene: NA; CDR3nt: TGTGCCAGCAGTTACGGAAAGGTAGCATCCTACGAGCAGTACTTC; CDR3aa: CASSYGKVASYEQYF
v_gene: TRBV15; len: 18; abundance: NA; j_gene: TRBJ1-4; d_gene: NA; CDR3nt: TGTGCCACCAGCAGTTCAGTAGGGGGATTAGGGACTAATGAAAAACTGTTTTTT; CDR3aa: CATSSSVGGLGTNEKLFF
v_gene: TRBV4-2; len: 17; abundance: NA; j_gene: TRBJ2-7; d_gene: NA; CDR3nt: TGTGCCAGCAGCCCCAGAGGTGGGACTGGGGGATTCTACGAGCAGTACTTC; CDR3aa: CASSPRGGTGGFYEQYF
v_gene: TRBV2; len: 16; abundance: NA; j_gene: TRBJ1-5; d_gene: NA; CDR3nt: TGTGCCAGCAGTGAAGCCTGGGACGGGGGATACCAGCCCCAGCATTTT; CDR3aa: CASSEAWDGGYQPQHF
v_gene: TRBV5-1; len: 13; abundance: NA; j_gene: TRBJ1-2; d_gene: TRBD1; CDR3nt: TGCGCCAGCAGCGAGCAGGGGGCCTACGGCTACACCTTC; CDR3aa: CASSEQGAYGYTF
v_gene: TRBV7-2; len: 14; abundance: NA; j_gene: TRBJ2-1; d_gene: NA; CDR3nt: TGTGCCAGCAGCTTAGGGTTACTCGATGGTGAGCAGTTCTTC; CDR3aa: CASSLGLLDGEQFF
v_gene: TRBV28; len: 14; abundance: NA; j_gene: TRBJ2-5; d_gene: TRBD2; CDR3nt: TGTGCCAGCAGTTTCGGGATAGCGGGAGAGACCCAGTACTTC; CDR3aa: CASSFGIAGETQYF
v_gene: TRBV25-1; len: 16; abundance: NA; j_gene: TRBJ2-5; d_gene: TRBD1; CDR3nt: TGTGCCAGCAGTGAAGTGGGAAACAGGGGGATGAAGACCCAGTACTTC; CDR3aa: CASSEVGNRGMKTQYF
v_gene: TRBV10-1; len: 21; abundance: NA; j_gene: TRBJ2-6; d_gene: TRBD1; CDR3nt: TGCGCCAGCATCAGAAGCCTTATACAGGGGACAGCCTTTTGTAGGGCCAACGTCCTGACTTTC; CDR3aa: CASIRSLIQGTAFCRANVLTF
v_gene: TRBV10-2; len: 14; abundance: NA; j_gene: TRBJ2-5; d_gene: TRBD2; CDR3nt: TGCGCCAGCAGGGGCGGGAGGACAGCAGAGACCCAGTACTTC; CDR3aa: CASRGGRTAETQYF
v_gene: TRBV2; len: 14; abundance: NA; j_gene: TRBJ1-1; d_gene: NA; CDR3nt: TGTGCCAGCAGATCAGAGGCGAAGAACACTGAAGCTTTCTTT; CDR3aa: CASRSEAKNTEAFF